The source of this T cell receptor (beta chain) is a study of T-cell memory formation after mild COVID-19. For the study at large: Largely, TCR clusters stayed within a single donor. Study observations and caveats: Within pre-infection memory, some responding clones were found, suggesting cross-reactive memory joined.

TCRdb re-derived calls from the 5' RACE reads in MiXCR, one entry per CDR3 protein. The table records 450,000 or so distinct CDR3 sequences, around 19% of them present only once. The CDR3 runs 14 residues. Trimming took off 0 bases at V and 7 bases at J, with 12 bases between the two ends. Germline assignment: CDR1 LGHNA and CDR2 YSLEER. In regard to this clonotype: As yet, its antigen is unknown.

The sequenced sample was PBMCs or a T cell subset sorted from them (not recorded which). This sequence originates from an adult woman who had mild COVID-19 (a few samples of this study predate the infection). Cell type and time point are not known. This sequence joins TRBV4-3 and TRBJ1-1; D not certain. CDR3 loop: CASSQDVGEGEAFF. The CDR3 nucleotides read TGCGCCAGCAGCCAAGATGTCGGGGAGGGTGAAGCTTTCTTT.